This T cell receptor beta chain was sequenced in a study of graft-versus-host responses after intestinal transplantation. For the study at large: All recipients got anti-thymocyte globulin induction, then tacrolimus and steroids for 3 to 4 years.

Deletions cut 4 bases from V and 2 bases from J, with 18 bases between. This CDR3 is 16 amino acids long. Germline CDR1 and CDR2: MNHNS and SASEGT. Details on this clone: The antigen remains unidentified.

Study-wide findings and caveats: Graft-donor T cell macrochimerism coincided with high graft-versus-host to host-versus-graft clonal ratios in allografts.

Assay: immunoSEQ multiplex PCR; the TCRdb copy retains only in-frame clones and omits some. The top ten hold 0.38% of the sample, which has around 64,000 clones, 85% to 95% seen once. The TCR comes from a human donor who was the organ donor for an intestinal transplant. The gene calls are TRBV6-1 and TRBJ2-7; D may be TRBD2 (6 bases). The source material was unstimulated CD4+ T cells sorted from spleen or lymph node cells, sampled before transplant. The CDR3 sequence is CASSGEPGLSTYEQYF. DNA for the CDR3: TGTGCCAGCAGTGGGGAGCCGGGACTGTCAACCTACGAGCAGTACTTC.